The 30 T cell receptor beta chains below come from one sample, sequenced in a study of metastatic and nonmetastatic thyroid tumors (dated by TCRdb to about 2020). Library preparation was by PCR. These reads were obtained on an Illumina HiSeq 4000. The public sequencing data were trimmed at Q25 with fastp and processed into clonotypes with MiXCR by TCRdb, which kept only in-frame beta chains. The sample table holds some 25,000 clones, of which about 20% were seen once. About 30% of the sample is held by the ten biggest clonotypes. None of the patients had been given any treatment before thyroid surgery. Sequenced material: blood. These receptor sequences come from a male donor with papillary thyroid cancer or a benign thyroid nodule (not recorded which). Some clones in this sample may be carry-over from other donors' samples.

There are many counts of this clone. V usage is TRBV5-1 and J usage is TRBJ1-5; the D gene is possibly TRBD1 (5 bases). The germline V gene encodes CDR1 SGHRS and CDR2 YFSETQ. There are 17 residues in the CDR3. V was shortened by 0 bases and J by 3 bases, with 16 bases between the two germline ends. The CDR3 region is CASSLAPGAGTNQPQHF. Here the CDR3 DNA reads TGCGCCAGCAGCTTGGCCCCCGGGGCGGGAACCAATCAGCCCCAGCATTTT. Looking up the rest from reference TRBV5-1 and TRBJ1-5 gives the full variable domain: KAGVTQTPRYLIKTRGQQVTLSCSPISGHRSVSWYQQTPGQGLQFLFEYFSETQRNKGNFPGRFSGRQFSNSRSEMNVSTLELGDSALYLCASSLAPGAGTNQPQHFGDGTRLSIL.

This clone has just one count. Germline and junction disagree at one end, which may indicate a read error. The chain uses TRBV20-1 and TRBJ2-3; D is perhaps TRBD1 or TRBD2 (5 bases each). This CDR3 has 14 residues. Per the germline V gene, CDR1 is DFQATT and CDR2 is SNEGSKA (reference sequence). The CDR3 coding sequence is TGCAGTGCTAGGGTCGCGAGGGGAGCAGATAGGCAGTATTTT. Translated, it gives CSARVARGADRQYF.

This clone occurred many times. This chain links TRBV5-1 with TRBJ1-3; D is perhaps TRBD1 (5 bases). Deletions cut 1 base from V and 2 bases from J, with 10 bases between. The germline gives CDR1 SGHRS, CDR2 YFSETQ. The CDR3 is made up of 15 amino acids. The CDR3 here is CASSLQAGTGNTIYF. The DNA for the CDR3 is TGCGCCAGCAGCTTGCAGGCAGGGACTGGAAACACCATATATTTT.

V gene TRBV4-2 combines with J gene TRBJ2-3, with 10 bases aligning to TRBD2. This CDR3 spans 17 amino acids. After removal of 4 bases from V and 3 bases from J, the junction contained 10 bases not matched to a gene. Per the germline V gene, CDR1 is LGHNA and CDR2 is YNFKEQ. CDR3 loop: CASSLNGPSGGTDTQYF. The CDR3 DNA sequence: TGTGCCAGCAGCCTAAATGGGCCTAGCGGGGGTACAGATACGCAGTATTTT.

The V call is TRBV6-8, the J call TRBJ2-7, with D possibly being TRBD1 (6 bases). CDR1 is MNHGY and CDR2 is SAAAGT in the germline V gene. The CDR3 runs to 16 residues. The CDR3 spells CGSSPGHQQPTYEQYF. The CDR3 nucleotides read TGTGGAAGCAGCCCGGGACACCAACAGCCTACCTACGAGCAGTACTTC.

This clone showed up many times. The chain employs TRBV20-1 and TRBJ2-1, with 11 bases aligning to TRBD2. V dropped 6 bases and J dropped 5; count of bases not matched to a gene: 9. There are 15 residues in the CDR3. CDR1 is DFQATT and CDR2 is SNEGSKA in the germline V gene (reference sequence). CDR3: CSAPSGTSGDNEQFF. In DNA, the CDR3 is TGCAGTGCGCCATCCGGGACTAGCGGTGACAATGAGCAGTTCTTC.

The chain links TRBV20-1 to TRBJ2-5, with 8 bases identical to TRBD2. Germline CDR1 DFQATT, CDR2 SNEGSKA (reference sequence). The CDR3 has 16 residues. Unmatched junction bases numbered 17, after V lost 3 bases and J lost 8 bases. This CDR3 reads CSASPPGGGPGITQYF. CDR3 DNA: TGCAGTGCTAGTCCCCCGGGCGGGGGGCCCGGAATTACCCAGTACTTC.

The sample holds many counts of this clone. The rearrangement links TRBV18 to TRBJ2-1, with D perhaps TRBD2 (5 bases). The CDR3 is 14 residues long. Per germline, CDR1 KGHSH and CDR2 LQKENI. V lost 2 bases and J lost 7, with 12 bases in between. CDR3 DNA sequence: TGTGCCAGCTCACCAGCGACGGGGAGTAATGAGCAGTTCTTC. It is translated as CASSPATGSNEQFF.

The sample holds many counts of this clone. The V gene is TRBV12-3 or TRBV12-4, the J gene TRBJ2-3, with D possibly matching TRBD2 (6 bases). The CDR3 covers 15 residues. Trimming cost V 5 bases and J 2 bases, with 14 bases left between them. The CDR3 is CASSRGREVTDTQYF. CDR3 in DNA: TGTGCCAGCAGTCGGGGCAGGGAGGTCACAGATACGCAGTATTTT.

This clone was recorded at least ten times. The J gene is TRBJ2-1, the V gene TRBV25-1; no clear D gene. Germline lookup yields CDR1 MGHDK and CDR2 SYGVNS. There are 13 residues in the CDR3. V lost 4 bases and J lost 7, with 11 bases in between. CDR3 DNA: TGTGCCAGCAGTGCCGGGCCTCATAATGAGCAGTTCTTC. This encodes CASSAGPHNEQFF.

This clone was seen ten or more times. The gene calls are TRBV4-3 and TRBJ1-1; D gene unclear. V was clipped by 0 bases and J by 6 bases, with 8 bases between them. CDR3 length equals 13 residues. Germline-derived CDR1 and CDR2 are LGHNA and YSLEER. The CDR3 sequence is CASSQDGYAEAFF. The DNA for the CDR3 is TGCGCCAGCAGCCAAGATGGTTACGCTGAAGCTTTCTTT.

About this clone itself: Other DNA sequences within the sample encode an identical CDR3. The chain uses TRBV9 and TRBJ2-2; D unresolved. The CDR3 totals 16 residues. The V and J ends lost 0 bases and 5 bases respectively, with 14 bases between them. Germline lookup yields CDR1 SGDLS and CDR2 YYNGEE. The CDR3 spells CASSVAAGVLTGELFF. The CDR3 DNA reads as TGTGCCAGCAGCGTAGCGGCCGGTGTACTTACCGGGGAGCTGTTTTTT.

This clone has a count of ten or more. The rearrangement links TRBV4-2 to TRBJ2-1; possibly TRBD2 for D (5 bases). Trimming removed 0 bases at V and 3 bases at J, with 12 bases between. The CDR3 spans 16 residues. The germline CDR1 and CDR2 sequences are LGHNA and YNFKEQ. The CDR3 nucleotides are TGTGCCAGCAGCCAAGATTTCGAGCGGCTCTACAATGAGCAGTTCTTC. It yields the protein CASSQDFERLYNEQFF.

At least ten counts were recorded for this clone. The chain is built from TRBV29-1 and TRBJ2-7, with D tentatively TRBD2 (6 bases). Germline V CDR1 and CDR2: SQVTM, ANQGSEA. V dropped 5 bases and J dropped 0 bases, with 11 bases sitting between them. The CDR3 spans 13 residues. The CDR3 coding sequence is TGCAGCGTTTTTGGCGGGAACTCCTACGAGCAGTACTTC. Translating gives CSVFGGNSYEQYF.

This clone was counted ten times or more. The rearrangement uses TRBV7-2 and TRBJ1-2, with a tentative D call TRBD1 (5 bases). The V end lost 5 bases, the J end lost 5 bases, and 9 bases lay between the germline ends. The CDR3 is 12 amino acids. Germline CDR1 SGHTA, CDR2 FQGNSA. The CDR3 reads CASSMRQYGYTF. The DNA of the CDR3 is TGTGCCAGCAGCATGAGACAGTATGGCTACACCTTC.

This clone was observed many times. V gene TRBV11-3 combines with J gene TRBJ2-3; TRBD1 matches 8 bases. Per the germline V gene, CDR1 is SGHNT and CDR2 is YENEEA. The junction had 9 bases not matched to a gene; V was cut back by 7 bases and J by 3 bases. The CDR3 length is 15 residues. The CDR3 here is CASTIGQGLTDTQYF. The CDR3 nucleotides read TGTGCCAGCACCATAGGACAGGGACTGACAGATACGCAGTATTTT.

Comments on this clone: A read error is likely, as this CDR3 ends without the conserved phenylalanine or tryptophan. The V and J genes are TRBV19 and TRBJ2-2; D is unresolved. The CDR3 runs 14 residues. The V gene lost 5 bases and the J gene lost 3 bases, with 10 bases spanning the gap. Germline-derived CDR1 and CDR2 are LNHDA and SQIVND (reference sequence). The chain's CDR3 is CASSQTRDTGELFL. The CDR3 nucleotides are TGTGCCAGTAGTCAAACACGAGACACCGGGGAGCTGTTTTTA.

This clone has at least ten counts. The J gene is TRBJ2-1, the V gene TRBV24-1; TRBD2 matches at 7 bases. With 12 bases clipped from V and 0 bases from J, the junction kept 7 bases outside the gene matches. CDR3 length equals 14 residues. Looked up from germline, CDR1 is KGHDR and CDR2 is SFDVKD. CDR3 coding DNA: TGTGCCTCCTCCCCGGGGGGCTCCTACAATGAGCAGTTCTTC. Protein product: CASSPGGSYNEQFF.

In its sample, this clone was seen many times. The V gene is TRBV28, the J gene TRBJ1-2; tentatively, D is TRBD1 (5 bases). In germline, CDR1 is MDHEN, CDR2 SYDVKM. Trimming left V 2 bases short and J 3 bases short, with 10 bases between. CDR3 length: 14 amino acids. The chain's CDR3 is CASSLLDSHYGYTF. The CDR3 nucleotides are TGTGCCAGCAGTTTACTAGACAGTCACTATGGCTACACCTTC.

The sample holds many counts of this clone. The gene calls are TRBV7-3 and TRBJ2-7; 14 bases match TRBD2. Unmatched junction bases numbered 4, after V lost 4 bases and J lost 5 bases. Germline CDR1 is SGHTA and CDR2 is FQGTGA. CDR3 length equals 15 residues. The CDR3 DNA is TGTGCCAGCAGCTCGGAGGGACTAGCGGGAGACGAGCAGTACTTC. Protein sequence: CASSSEGLAGDEQYF.

This clone has at least ten counts. The chain carries TRBV10-1 and TRBJ2-5; D unclear. Germline V gives CDR1 WNHNN, CDR2 SYGVQD (reference sequence). The CDR3 totals 13 residues. The ends were cut back, 4 bases at V and 5 bases at J, with 11 bases in the middle. CDR3 residues: CASSAVLRETQYF. As DNA, the CDR3 is TGCGCCAGCAGTGCGGTTCTCCGGGAGACCCAGTACTTC.

This clone was counted at least ten times. The chain joins TRBV5-1 to TRBJ2-7; D is possibly TRBD1 or TRBD2 (5 bases each). Trimming removed 4 bases at V and 3 bases at J, with 11 bases between. Germline CDR1 reads SGHRS; CDR2 reads YFSETQ. The CDR3 runs 13 residues. The CDR3 protein is CASSPWGIYEQYF. CDR3 DNA sequence: TGCGCCAGCAGCCCCTGGGGGATCTACGAGCAGTACTTC.

By sample share, this clone is medium-sized. The genes are TRBV5-1 and TRBJ1-2, with 7 bases lining up with TRBD1. This CDR3 region has 15 residues. Germline assignment: CDR1 SGHRS and CDR2 YFSETQ. After removal of 3 bases from V and 2 bases from J, the junction contained 7 bases not matched to a gene. Here the CDR3 reads CASSSGEGANYGYTF. CDR3 in DNA: TGCGCCAGCAGCTCCGGGGAGGGGGCGAACTATGGCTACACCTTC.

This clone was detected ten times or more. This chain joins TRBV20-1 and TRBJ2-3, with D possibly being TRBD2 (6 bases). Germline V lookup: CDR1 DFQATT, CDR2 SNEGSKA (reference sequence). V shed 1 base and J shed 2 bases, with 16 bases lying between them. This CDR3 region has 16 residues. The CDR3 nucleotides read TGCAGTGCTAGAGTAATGGCAGGCGGGGACACAGATACGCAGTATTTT. It encodes CSARVMAGGDTDTQYF.

The table lists this clone with many counts. The genes are TRBV11-2 and TRBJ1-5; D not certain. Trimming pared 1 base from V and 5 bases from J, leaving 12 bases between. Germline V CDR1 and CDR2: SGHAT, FQNNGV. The CDR3 totals 15 residues. CDR3 loop: CASSLGPLGDQPQHF. CDR3 bases: TGTGCCAGCAGCTTAGGACCGCTCGGGGATCAGCCCCAGCATTTT.

This clone was counted ten times or more. The sample contains more than one DNA sequence encoding this CDR3. The chain recombines TRBV7-3 with TRBJ1-6, with a possible D match to TRBD1 (5 bases). V was cut by 4 bases and J by 9 bases, with 10 bases left in between. The germline CDR1 and CDR2 sequences are SGHTA and FQGTGA. This CDR3 is built from 13 residues. The CDR3, as DNA: TGTGCCAGCAGCTGGGACTTCGGTTCACCCCTCCACTTT. It specifies CASSWDFGSPLHF.

Sample share makes this clone medium-sized. The chain employs TRBV4-1 and TRBJ1-6; a weak D match, TRBD1 (6 bases). Germline loops: CDR1 MGHRA, CDR2 YSYEKL. V lost 0 bases and J 14 bases, leaving 11 bases between the germline ends. The CDR3 extends over 13 amino acids. The CDR3 loop reads CASSQDARQALHF. Written as DNA, the CDR3 is TGCGCCAGCAGCCAAGACGCGAGACAGGCCCTCCACTTT.

In the case of this clone: An end of the junction differs from the germline gene, which may be a read error. Other DNA sequences from this sample encode an identical CDR3 as well. The chain has TRBV5-6 and TRBJ2-6; 12 positions agree with TRBD1. From germline, CDR1 is SGHDT and CDR2 YYEEEE. This CDR3 spans 18 amino acids. CDR3 region: CASSVPGQGAFGANVLTF. The CDR3 DNA sequence: TGTGCCAGCAGCGTTCCGGGACAGGGGGCCTTTGGGGCCAACGTCCTGACCTTC.

On this clone itself: Other DNA sequences in the sample encode the same CDR3. V and J are TRBV30 and TRBJ1-2; a weak D match, TRBD1 (5 bases). CDR3 length: 13 residues. Trimming cost V 5 bases and J 11 bases, with 21 bases left between them. Germline lookup yields CDR1 GTSNPN and CDR2 SVGIG (reference sequence). CDR3 protein: CAWGKGHGGGYTF. The CDR3 region has the DNA TGTGCCTGGGGTAAAGGACACGGTGGGGGATACACCTTC.

A word on this clone: A read error may produce the germline difference seen at one junction end. This CDR3 reads CASSPPSSEKLFF. CDR3 sequence (DNA): TGTGCCAGCTCGCCACCGTCGAGTGAAAAACTGTTTTTT. V gene TRBV18 combines with J gene TRBJ1-4; D is undetermined. The CDR3 has 13 amino acids. From germline, CDR1 is KGHSH and CDR2 LQKENI.